This TCR beta chain was obtained from a study of beta chain features in type 1 diabetes. Study results and caveats: Insertion counts at VDJ junctions were lower in type 1 diabetes patients, who also showed more deletions there. A closer apparent resemblance between naive, central memory and Treg TCRB repertoires was seen in patients than in healthy donors.

Sequencing targeted expressed TCRB transcripts, as all isolated RNA had been reverse transcribed. Assay: immunoSEQ multiplex PCR; the TCRdb copy retains only in-frame clones and omits some. Among approximately 250,000 clones, around 9.6% were seen once, and the ten largest hold just under 0.035%. This clone was seen more than once but under ten times. Its antigen is not identified. Sequencing was performed on naive CD4+ T cells from blood. This receptor was obtained from a young woman in good health.

In nucleotides, the CDR3 is TGTGCCACCGGTGCAGGATTCCCCTACGAGCAGTACTTC. Its protein product is CATGAGFPYEQYF. V is TRBV15 and J is TRBJ2-7, with unresolved D. The ends were cut back, 8 bases at V and 2 bases at J, with 13 bases in the middle. This CDR3 has 13 amino acids. CDR1 and CDR2 (germline): LNHNV, YYDKDF (reference sequence). The whole variable domain, filled in from reference TRBV15 and TRBJ2-7, reads DAMVIQNPRYQVTQFGKPVTLSCSQTLNHNVMYWYQQKSSQAPKLLFHYYDKDFNNEADTPDNFQSRRPNTSFCFLDIRSPGLGDTAMYLCATGAGFPYEQYFGPGTRLTVT.